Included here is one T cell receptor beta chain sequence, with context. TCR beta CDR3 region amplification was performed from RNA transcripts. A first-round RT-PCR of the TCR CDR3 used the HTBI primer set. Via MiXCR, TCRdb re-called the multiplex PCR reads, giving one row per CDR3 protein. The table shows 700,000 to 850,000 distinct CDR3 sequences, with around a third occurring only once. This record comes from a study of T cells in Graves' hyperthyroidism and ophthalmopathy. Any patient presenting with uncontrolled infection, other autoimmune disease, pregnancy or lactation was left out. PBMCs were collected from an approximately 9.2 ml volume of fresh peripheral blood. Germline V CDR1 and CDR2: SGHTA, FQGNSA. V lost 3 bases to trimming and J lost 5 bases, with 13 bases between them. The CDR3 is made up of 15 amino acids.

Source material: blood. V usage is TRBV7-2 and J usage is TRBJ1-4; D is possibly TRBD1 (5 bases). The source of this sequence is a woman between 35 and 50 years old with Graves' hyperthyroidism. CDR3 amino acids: CASSLLGGINEKLFF. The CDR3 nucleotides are TGTGCCAGCAGCTTGCTCGGGGGGATAAATGAAAAACTGTTTTTT.